The sequence of this TCR beta chain was determined in a study of response to subunit inactivated influenza vaccine. This clonotype has only a few counts. The antigen remains undetermined. TCRdb fed the RT-PCR reads into MiXCR, producing one record per CDR3 protein. The sample shows 650,000 to 800,000 distinct CDR3 sequences, roughly 13% of them seen only once. This CDR3 is built from 11 residues. Germline CDR1 is SQVTM and CDR2 is ANQGSEA. With 5 bases removed from V and 0 bases from J, the gap between germline ends came to 4 bases. General observations from the study: Authors suggested few new T cells are recruited by each seasonal influenza vaccination.

The chain recombines TRBV29-1 with TRBJ1-1; no firm D call. The source is a man between 50 and 59 years old who received an inactivated influenza vaccine. The specimen comprised PBMCs from blood, sampled around 15 days before vaccination. As DNA, the CDR3 is TGCAGCGTTCGGATGAACACTGAAGCTTTCTTT. Its protein product is CSVRMNTEAFF.